This T cell receptor (beta chain) is drawn from a study of blood T cell repertoires in COVID-19. Study-wide context: The United States, Italy and Spain were the sources of the acute and convalescent COVID-19 samples.

In the original processing: Amplifying reference gene primers gave estimates of nucleated cell counts. Assay: immunoSEQ multiplex PCR; the TCRdb copy retains only in-frame clones and omits some. V and J calls and clone size are given by that table; D and trimming were obtained from the DNA. The data contain 250,000 or so clones, 88% of them singletons. Sample: PBMCs or T cells enriched from blood (not recorded which). The sequence came from a woman under 40 who had been exposed to COVID-19.

This chain's CDR3 is CASSIQGSGNTIYF. CDR3 nucleotide sequence: TGTGCCAGCAGCATCCAGGGTTCTGGAAACACCATATATTTT. The genes are TRBV7-2 and TRBJ1-3, with a tentative D call TRBD1 (5 bases). There are 14 residues in the CDR3. CDR1 SGHTA and CDR2 FQGNSA come from the germline V gene. V dropped 5 bases and J dropped 1 base, with 9 bases sitting between them.